Listed below are T cell receptor beta chains from one sample, sequenced in a study of OX40 agonist ivuxolimab in advanced cancers. Only in-frame clones appear in the TCRdb table, and some are missing; sequencing was by immunoSEQ multiplex PCR. The data contain some 41,000 clones, roughly 88% of them singletons. The input for sequencing was CD4+ or CD8+ T cells sorted from blood, taken in a trial of the OX40 agonist ivuxolimab. All receptors come from an adult with an advanced solid tumor such as melanoma, head and neck, liver or kidney cancer. CDR3s include the opening cysteine and the closing phenylalanine or tryptophan. D genes are given only for firm matches. Expanded clones are given a class, and other clones once, few, many or no size at all.

-	TRBV6-6	TRBJ2-7	-	TGTGCCAGCAGTTACCTCGGGGACGAGCAGTACTTC	CASSYLGDEQYF
-	TRBV19	TRBJ2-7	-	TGTGCCAGTAGTATAACAAACAGATACGAGCAGTACTTC	CASSITNRYEQYF
-	TRBV28	TRBJ2-7	-	TGTGCCAGCAGTTTTGGCGGCTACACCCGCGAGCAGTACTTC	CASSFGGYTREQYF
-	TRBV7-6	TRBJ2-3	-	TGTGCCAGCAGCCCCCCAATCACAGATACGCAGTATTTT	CASSPPITDTQYF
TRBD1	TRBV5-4	TRBJ2-7	-	TGTGCCAGCAGCTTAGGGCGACAGGGCAACTACGAGCAGTACTTC	CASSLGRQGNYEQYF
TRBD2	TRBV27	TRBJ2-5	-	TGTGCCAGCAGCCGCGGGAGGGCCTCAGAGACCCAGTACTTC	CASSRGRASETQYF
TRBD1	TRBV29-1	TRBJ1-1	-	TGCAGCGTTCATTCCGGGACAGGGAACATGAACACTGAAGCTTTCTTT	CSVHSGTGNMNTEAFF
TRBD1	TRBV5-1	TRBJ2-7	-	TGCGCCAGCAGCTTGGAGGACAGGTTGCTGATCTACGAGCAGTACTTC	CASSLEDRLLIYEQYF
TRBD2	TRBV27	TRBJ2-7	-	TGTGCCAGCAGTGTCCGGACTAGCGAAACCTACGAGCAGTACTTC	CASSVRTSETYEQYF
TRBD2	TRBV4-1	TRBJ2-7	-	TGCGCCAGCAGCCAAGATGAACTAGCGGGCTACGAGCAGTACTTC	CASSQDELAGYEQYF
-	TRBV4-2	TRBJ1-1	-	TGTGCCAGCAGCCAAGAGGAGGGCACTGAAGCTTTCTTT	CASSQEEGTEAFF
TRBD2	TRBV19	TRBJ2-1	-	TGTGCCAGTACGCCCGGGGGGTACAATGAGCAGTTCTTC	CASTPGGYNEQFF
-	TRBV5-4	TRBJ2-6	-	TGTGCCAGCAGCTTGTATCCGGATACCTCTGGGGCCAACGTCCTGACTTTC	CASSLYPDTSGANVLTF
-	TRBV6-6	TRBJ2-5	-	TGTGCCAGCAGGCCTCCGGGGGCACAGGAGACCCAGTACTTC	CASRPPGAQETQYF
TRBD2	TRBV4-2	TRBJ2-7	-	TGTGCCAGCAGCCAAGAAACTAGCGGGCCCTCCTACGAGCAGTACTTC	CASSQETSGPSYEQYF
TRBD1	TRBV19	TRBJ1-1	-	TGTGCCAGTAGAATGGGACAGGGGAACACTGAAGCTTTCTTT	CASRMGQGNTEAFF
-	TRBV9	TRBJ1-1	-	TGTGCCAGCAGCCCCGGTTCCCTGAACACTGAAGCTTTCTTT	CASSPGSLNTEAFF
-	TRBV27	TRBJ2-1	-	TGTGCCAGCAGTTTAGGGATCTACAATGAGCAGTTCTTC	CASSLGIYNEQFF
-	TRBV19	TRBJ1-2	-	TGTGCCAGTAGCCTTGATCTGGGCGATGGCTACACCTTC	CASSLDLGDGYTF
TRBD1	TRBV14	TRBJ2-7	-	TGTGCCAGCAGCCAAACCCGGGACAGAGCCTACGAGCAGTACTTC	CASSQTRDRAYEQYF
-	TRBV29-1	TRBJ1-1	once	TGCAGCGCCACAGGTACCAATGAAGCTTTCTTT	CSATGTNEAFF
-	TRBV5-1	TRBJ1-1	once	TGCGCCAGCAGCTTGGCCGGGAACACTGAAGCTTTCTTT	CASSLAGNTEAFF
TRBD2	TRBV28	TRBJ2-3	-	TGTGCCAGCAGTTTATTGGTAGCGGGGGGCCCTAGCACAGATACGCAGTATTTT	CASSLLVAGGPSTDTQYF
-	TRBV5-6	TRBJ2-3	-	TGTGCCAGCAGCTTGGTGAGGGACCGCCCCACAGATACGCAGTATTTT	CASSLVRDRPTDTQYF
-	TRBV19	TRBJ2-3	-	TGTGCCAGTAGTAACCGACGAGTCACTAGCACAGATACGCAGTATTTT	CASSNRRVTSTDTQYF
-	TRBV9	TRBJ2-1	-	TGTGCCAGCAGCCCGAGCGGAGGGGAAAACAATGAGCAGTTCTTC	CASSPSGGENNEQFF
TRBD2	TRBV5-6	TRBJ2-3	-	TGTGCCAGCAGCCTCGGGACTAGCGGGAGAGCAGATACGCAGTATTTT	CASSLGTSGRADTQYF
TRBD2	TRBV7-6	TRBJ2-7	-	TGTGCCAGCAGCACTAGCGGGAGGGAGTACTTC	CASSTSGREYF
TRBD1	TRBV4-1	TRBJ2-2	-	TGCGCCAGCAGCCTCGGACAGGGGGACACCGGGGAGCTGTTTTTT	CASSLGQGDTGELFF
-	TRBV7-6	TRBJ2-3	-	TGTGCCAGCAGCACTGACAGGGACTTTAGCACAGATACGCAGTATTTT	CASSTDRDFSTDTQYF
TRBD1	TRBV7-9	TRBJ2-7	-	TGTGCCAGCAGCTCTTTCCGGGACAGGGTCGCCTACGAGCAGTACTTC	CASSSFRDRVAYEQYF
-	TRBV30	TRBJ1-4	once	TGTGCCTGGAGTGTACTGGGGGGAAGGAATGAAAAACTGTTTTTT	CAWSVLGGRNEKLFF
-	TRBV2	TRBJ1-2	-	TGTGCCAGCTCCGACGGGGGAAACTATGGCTACACCTTC	CASSDGGNYGYTF
-	TRBV27	TRBJ1-6	-	TGTGCCAGCAGTTTAAGAGGCGCCCATAATTCACCCCTCCACTTT	CASSLRGAHNSPLHF
TRBD2	TRBV27	TRBJ2-3	-	TGTGCCAGCAGGGGACTAGTGGCCCCAGATACGCAGTATTTT	CASRGLVAPDTQYF
TRBD2	TRBV2	TRBJ2-2	-	TGTGCCAGCAGGGGTCGGGGGGGCCCCACCGGGGAGCTGTTTTTT	CASRGRGGPTGELFF
TRBD1	TRBV4-1	TRBJ2-7	-	TGCGCCAGCAGCCATAACCCGGAGACAGGGCGGAACGAGCAGTACTTC	CASSHNPETGRNEQYF
-	TRBV20-1	TRBJ1-2	few	TGCAGTGCTCCCGCGCGGTATGGCTACACCTTC	CSAPARYGYTF
-	TRBV28	TRBJ2-1	-	TGTGCCAGCAGTTTACCCTACACGGGGAGCTCCTACAATGAGCAGTTCTTC	CASSLPYTGSSYNEQFF
-	TRBV27	TRBJ2-3	-	TGTGCCAGCAGTTTAGACTTGAGCACAGATACGCAGTATTTT	CASSLDLSTDTQYF
-	TRBV19	TRBJ1-4	-	TGTGCCAGTAGTACGGACGGCCTTAATGAAAAACTGTTTTTT	CASSTDGLNEKLFF
-	TRBV9	TRBJ2-2	-	TGTGCCAGCAGCCTTACTCTACAGGGAATGGACACCGGGGAGCTGTTTTTT	CASSLTLQGMDTGELFF
-	TRBV4-1	TRBJ2-1	-	TGCGCCAGCAGCCACGTACTCTACTTCAATGAGCAGTTCTTC	CASSHVLYFNEQFF
-	TRBV21-1	TRBJ2-5	-	TGTGCCAGCGTGGCAGTTCAAGAGACCCAGTACTTC	CASVAVQETQYF
-	TRBV2	TRBJ2-2	few	TGTGCCAGCAGTGAAGGTGGGCTAGCGACGAACACCGGGGAGCTGTTTTTT	CASSEGGLATNTGELFF
TRBD1	TRBV30	TRBJ1-2	-	TGTGCCGGCAGGGGGCTCCGACCCCATGGCTACACCTTC	CAGRGLRPHGYTF
-	TRBV7-9	TRBJ2-1	once	TGTGCCAGCAGCTACGAGAGCGGGGAGCAGTTCTTC	CASSYESGEQFF
-	TRBV11-2	TRBJ1-2	-	TGTGCCAGCAGCTTATGGGCAGCCGGGGGCTATGGCTACACCTTC	CASSLWAAGGYGYTF
TRBD2	TRBV11-2	TRBJ2-2	-	TGTGCCAGCAGCCCGACTAGCTCATACACCGGGGAGCTGTTTTTT	CASSPTSSYTGELFF
-	TRBV19	TRBJ1-4	-	TGTGCCAGTAGTACCCATGAAAGGCAGGCAACTAATGAAAAACTGTTTTTT	CASSTHERQATNEKLFF
-	TRBV5-6	TRBJ2-7	-	TGTGCCAGCAGCTTGGGTGGGGGGATGAGCTCCTACGAGCAGTACTTC	CASSLGGGMSSYEQYF
-	TRBV29-1	TRBJ1-1	-	TGCAGCGTCCTGACAGTCATGAACACTGAAGCTTTCTTT	CSVLTVMNTEAFF
-	TRBV6-5	TRBJ1-2	-	TGTGCCAGCAGTTACTTAGGGGGGACATCCGGCTACACCTTC	CASSYLGGTSGYTF
-	TRBV2	TRBJ2-7	-	TGTGCCAGCAGTGACAGTCGCTACGAGCAGTACTTC	CASSDSRYEQYF
-	TRBV11-2	TRBJ1-2	-	TGTGCCAGCAGCCCCCAAACCGTACCTTATGGCTACACCTTC	CASSPQTVPYGYTF
-	TRBV2	TRBJ1-1	-	TGTGCCAGCAGGGAGGGGGCTGAAGCTTTCTTT	CASREGAEAFF
-	TRBV27	TRBJ2-5	-	TGTGCCAGCAGTCCCCTGGGGGGAGAGACCCAGTACTTC	CASSPLGGETQYF
-	TRBV19	TRBJ2-3	-	TGTGCCAGTAGTATCTACTCCGGCACAGATACGCAGTATTTT	CASSIYSGTDTQYF